The 21 T cell receptor beta chains below were found in one sample sequenced in a study of shared clonotypes between healthy human individuals. The data were produced by immunoSEQ multiplex PCR, yet TCRdb's version contains in-frame clones alone and is incomplete. This table has approximately 2.5 million clones, more than 90% appearing once. The sequencing input was naive CD4+ T cells sorted from blood. Subset noted: CD45RA+ positively selected. The receptor set was obtained from a man aged 18 to 35 in good health.

This CDR3 is CASTNPLQGFEQYF. The CDR3 DNA reads as TGTGCCAGCACCAACCCCCTACAGGGTTTCGAGCAGTACTTC. The rearrangement uses TRBV7-6 and TRBJ2-7; D may be TRBD1 (6 bases). Trimming stripped 7 bases from V and 6 bases from J, with 19 bases between. Germline CDR1 is SGHVS and CDR2 is FNYEAQ. This CDR3 has 14 residues.

This clone was seen only once. The chain is built from TRBV5-1 and TRBJ2-1; 10 nucleotides agree with TRBD2. This CDR3 region has 19 residues. The germline CDR1 and CDR2 sequences are SGHRS and YFSETQ. J was trimmed by 7 bases and V by 2 bases; bases with no gene match: 18. Written as DNA, the CDR3 is TGCGCCAGCAGCTTTCCGGGTCGCGAAGCGGGAGGGCCCTCTAATGAGCAGTTCTTC. Translated: CASSFPGREAGGPSNEQFF.

The rearrangement joins TRBV19 to TRBJ2-3; D not resolved. The germline V gene has CDR1 LNHDA and CDR2 SQIVND (reference sequence). This CDR3 contains 14 residues. V was shortened by 5 bases and J by 0 bases, with 9 bases between the two germline ends. The chain's CDR3 is CASSRWGSTDTQYF. CDR3 sequence (DNA): TGTGCCAGTAGTCGGTGGGGTAGCACAGATACGCAGTATTTT.

The table lists this clone with a count of one. The gene calls are TRBV6-6 and TRBJ2-5; the D gene is possibly TRBD2 (5 bases). Germline V gene sequence: CDR1 MNHNY, CDR2 SVGAGI (reference sequence). V lost 6 bases and J lost 7, with 21 bases in between. The CDR3 covers 15 residues. The CDR3 DNA sequence: TGTGCCAGCAGCCCGACTCGAGAGGGTGGCGGGACCCAGTACTTC. Its protein product is CASSPTREGGGTQYF.

This clone has just a few counts. The chain links TRBV7-2 to TRBJ1-2; D unresolved. Germline CDR1 and CDR2: SGHTA and FQGNSA. The length of the CDR3 is 13 residues. Between the trimmed V and J ends, which lost 4 bases and 4 bases, there was a span of 10 bases. The CDR3 sequence: CASSSPPGYGYTF. CDR3 sequence (DNA): TGTGCCAGCAGCTCTCCCCCCGGCTATGGCTACACCTTC.

The chain employs TRBV7-3 and TRBJ2-3; TRBD2 aligns across 9 bases. V lost 5 bases and J lost 6; bases outside the gene matches: 6. Germline V CDR1 and CDR2: SGHTA, FQGTGA. This CDR3 has 14 residues. The CDR3 DNA reads as TGTGCCAGCAGCCCGGGACTAGCTCGGGATACGCAGTATTTT. Its protein is CASSPGLARDTQYF.

This CDR3 reads CASSDSGFFSGNTIYF. DNA of the CDR3: TGTGCCAGCAGTGATTCTGGGTTCTTCTCTGGAAACACCATATATTTT. V gene TRBV6-1 combines with J gene TRBJ1-3; D not resolved. CDR1 and CDR2 (germline): MNHNS, SASEGT. CDR3 size: 16 residues. V lost 3 bases and J 0 bases, leaving 12 bases between the germline ends.

The J gene is TRBJ1-2, the V gene TRBV15; 9 nucleotides agree with TRBD1. V trimming: 7 bases; J trimming: 2 bases; junction bases outside the gene matches: 5. Germline V gives CDR1 LNHNV, CDR2 YYDKDF (reference sequence). This CDR3 is 14 amino acids long. The CDR3 loop reads CATNRDRVNYGYTF. The CDR3 nucleotides read TGTGCCACCAACCGGGACAGGGTAAACTATGGCTACACCTTC. The variable domain in full, completed from reference TRBV15 and TRBJ1-2, reads DAMVIQNPRYQVTQFGKPVTLSCSQTLNHNVMYWYQQKSSQAPKLLFHYYDKDFNNEADTPDNFQSRRPNTSFCFLDIRSPGLGDTAMYLCATNRDRVNYGYTFGSGTRLTVV.

The chain employs TRBV13 and TRBJ1-4; TRBD1 matches at 10 bases. The germline CDR1 and CDR2 sequences are PRHDT and FYEKMQ (reference sequence). The CDR3 is 15 amino acids. After removal of 3 bases from V and 4 bases from J, the junction contained 2 bases not matched to a gene. The CDR3 loop is CASSFGDRGNEKLFF. DNA of the CDR3: TGTGCCAGCAGCTTTGGGGACAGGGGTAATGAAAAACTGTTTTTT.

The chain carries TRBV5-6 and TRBJ2-1; no firm D call. V lost 6 bases, J lost 3 bases, and 4 bases lay in between. The CDR3 sequence is 11 residues long. Germline V gene data show CDR1 as SGHDT and CDR2 as YYEEEE. The CDR3 bases are TGTGCCAGCAACAACTACAATGAGCAGTTCTTC. Protein sequence: CASNNYNEQFF. The full variable domain, completed using reference TRBV5-6 and TRBJ2-1, is DAGVTQSPTHLIKTRGQQVTLRCSPKSGHDTVSWYQQALGQGPQFIFQYYEEEERQRGNFPDRFSGHQFPNYSSELNVNALLLGDSALYLCASNNYNEQFFGPGTRLTVL.

The chain couples TRBV7-9 to TRBJ1-1; D possibly corresponds to TRBD1 (5 bases). The CDR3 is made up of 13 amino acids. V was trimmed by 6 bases and J by 1 base, leaving 9 bases between them. The germline CDR1 and CDR2 sequences are SEHNR and FQNEAQ (reference sequence). CDR3 coding DNA: TGTGCCAGCAGGCGGGGCCCGAACACTGAAGCTTTCTTT. Protein product: CASRRGPNTEAFF.

The chain joins TRBV5-4 to TRBJ1-1; D is perhaps TRBD1 (6 bases). CDR1 SGHNT and CDR2 YYREEE come from the germline V gene (reference sequence). Trimming pared 6 bases from V and 4 bases from J, leaving 19 bases between. This CDR3 region has 15 residues. The CDR3 DNA reads as TGTGCCAGCAACCTTCGGGGGGCGAGAGGCACTGAAGCTTTCTTT. It encodes CASNLRGARGTEAFF.

The J gene is TRBJ1-3, the V gene TRBV9; no firm D call. This CDR3 contains 13 residues. V lost 0 bases and J lost 6, with 7 bases in between. The germline V gene encodes CDR1 SGDLS and CDR2 YYNGEE. CDR3 sequence reads: CASSVEEKNTIYF. CDR3 coding DNA: TGTGCCAGCAGCGTAGAAGAGAAAAACACCATATATTTT.

The V gene is TRBV30, the J gene TRBJ1-1, with D perhaps matching TRBD1 (6 bases). Trimming took 2 bases from V and 5 from J, leaving 12 bases between them. The CDR3 consists of 13 residues. The germline V gene has CDR1 GTSNPN and CDR2 SVGIG (reference sequence). The CDR3 protein is CAWSKQGWTEAFF. CDR3 nucleotides: TGTGCCTGGAGTAAACAGGGCTGGACTGAAGCTTTCTTT.

The chain joins TRBV23-1 to TRBJ2-3; tentatively, D is TRBD1 (5 bases). TRBV23-1 has ORF status, its function being uncertain. This CDR3 has 15 residues. V lost 0 bases and J lost 4, with 11 bases in between. CDR3 bases: TGCGCCAGCAGTCAATCGCGTCAGGGTCCAGATACGCAGTATTTT. Encoded protein: CASSQSRQGPDTQYF.

The chain recombines TRBV10-2 with TRBJ2-2; tentatively, D is TRBD2 (5 bases). This CDR3 has 14 amino acids. Germline V gene sequence: CDR1 WSHSY, CDR2 SAAADI. Trimming took 4 bases from V and 7 from J, leaving 13 bases between them. CDR3 DNA: TGCGCCAGCAGTGGGGAGTACGGTCGCGGGGAGCTGTTTTTT. Encoded protein: CASSGEYGRGELFF.

This clone showed up just a few times. The chain employs TRBV21-1 and TRBJ1-6; the table's D call of TRBD1 was not tested on the DNA. TRBV21-1 is deemed a pseudogene. The CDR3 covers 17 residues. CDR3 in amino acids: CASSKARNDRASEPLHF. For the CDR3, the DNA is TGTGCCAGCAGCAAAGCCCGAAACGACAGGGCAAGTGAACCCCTCCACTTT.

This chain links TRBV11-2 with TRBJ1-3; 10 nucleotides agree with TRBD1. With V trimmed by 5 bases and J by 3 bases, 10 bases remained unmatched. Germline values: CDR1 SGHAT, CDR2 FQNNGV. This CDR3 contains 17 residues. CDR3 loop: CASSTGTGAGNGNTIYF. CDR3 DNA: TGTGCCAGCAGCACAGGGACAGGGGCTGGGAATGGAAACACCATATATTTT.

On this clone: Other DNA sequences of this sample code for an identical CDR3. The chain has TRBV18 and TRBJ2-5; no reliable D call. The CDR3 consists of 14 residues. V shed 3 bases and J shed 2 bases, with 10 bases lying between them. Germline V gives CDR1 KGHSH, CDR2 LQKENI. In nucleotides, the CDR3 is TGTGCCAGCTCACCTCGGTCGGTACAAGAGACCCAGTACTTC. It is translated as CASSPRSVQETQYF.

The chain combines TRBV5-4 with TRBJ2-2, with D unresolved. Germline V lookup: CDR1 SGHNT, CDR2 YYREEE (reference sequence). This CDR3 comprises 16 residues. Trimming stripped 0 bases from V and 0 bases from J, with 9 bases between. CDR3 in amino acids: CASSLDGHANTGELFF. Here the CDR3 DNA reads TGTGCCAGCAGCTTGGATGGTCACGCGAACACCGGGGAGCTGTTTTTT. The full variable domain, with the rest looked up from reference TRBV5-4 and TRBJ2-2, is ETGVTQSPTHLIKTRGQQVTLRCSSQSGHNTVSWYQQALGQGPQFIFQYYREEENGRGNFPPRFSGLQFPNYSSELNVNALELDDSALYLCASSLDGHANTGELFFGEGSRLTVL.

The chain recombines TRBV6-5 with TRBJ2-7, with TRBD1 as a possible D gene (6 bases). Looked up from germline, CDR1 is MNHEY and CDR2 is SVGAGI. V lost 6 bases to trimming and J lost 4 bases, with 13 bases between them. The CDR3 totals 13 residues. The CDR3, as DNA: TGTGCCAGCAGCCCGGGACATCCTTACGAGCAGTACTTC. Residues: CASSPGHPYEQYF.